These 30 T cell receptor beta chains were sequenced from one sample in a study of cytomegalovirus exposure and HLA in healthy donors. PCR involved 60 Vbeta and 13 Jbeta primers. Assay: immunoSEQ multiplex PCR; the TCRdb copy retains only in-frame clones and omits some. The table lists around 100,000 clones, 65% to 85% of them singletons, with 2.1% in the top ten. Sequencing input: PBMCs. The origin of the receptors is a man between 18 and 35 years old in good health and CMV-seronegative.

J is TRBJ2-7 and V is TRBV29-1, with 13 bases that match TRBD2. J was trimmed by 4 bases and V by 7 bases; bases with no gene match: 4. Per the germline V gene, CDR1 is SQVTM and CDR2 is ANQGSEA. This CDR3 is built from 13 residues. The chain's CDR3 is CSGRLAGGYEQYF. The CDR3 DNA reads as TGCAGCGGTCGACTAGCGGGAGGATACGAGCAGTACTTC.

V usage is TRBV7-9 and J usage is TRBJ1-1; D unresolved. Germline-derived CDR1 and CDR2 are SEHNR and FQNEAQ (reference sequence). The length of the CDR3 is 13 residues. V lost 7 bases to trimming and J lost 2 bases, with 11 bases between them. CDR3 sequence (DNA): TGTGCCAGCATGGAGGGAGTAAACACTGAAGCTTTCTTT. Residues: CASMEGVNTEAFF.

This chain links TRBV29-1 with TRBJ1-5; D may be TRBD1 (5 bases). CDR3 length: 13 amino acids. Trimming took off 4 bases at V and 6 bases at J, with 13 bases between the two ends. Germline lookup yields CDR1 SQVTM and CDR2 ANQGSEA. The CDR3 region is CSVGQGGSQPQHF. The CDR3 DNA reads TGCAGCGTTGGGCAGGGAGGCTCTCAGCCCCAGCATTTT.

The sample holds a few counts of this clone. The rearrangement uses TRBV27 and TRBJ1-5, with TRBD1 as a possible D gene (5 bases). Trimming removed 10 bases at V and 6 bases at J, with 13 bases between. Looked up from germline, CDR1 is MNHEY and CDR2 is SMNVEV (reference sequence). The CDR3 is 12 residues long. CDR3 residues: CATGPGGQPQHF. The CDR3 nucleotides are TGTGCCACCGGACCGGGGGGTCAGCCCCAGCATTTT.

This clone was detected once. The DNA for the CDR3 is TGTGCCTGGACCCTAGGTGGGGGGGCCGGTGGTGAAGCTTTCTTT. This codes for CAWTLGGGAGGEAFF. This chain uses TRBV30 with TRBJ1-1; weak D call: TRBD1 (6 bases). The V end was cut by 4 bases, the J end by 7 bases, with 22 bases between. Germline V lookup: CDR1 GTSNPN, CDR2 SVGIG (reference sequence). The CDR3 has 15 residues.

The chain uses TRBV14 and TRBJ1-1; D gene ambiguous. This CDR3 spans 14 amino acids. In germline, CDR1 is SGHDN, CDR2 FVKESK. V gave up 4 bases and J gave up 10 bases, with 19 bases separating them. Here the CDR3 reads CASSPRGRLHGAFF. Written as DNA, the CDR3 is TGTGCCAGCAGCCCCCGGGGTAGGCTTCATGGAGCTTTCTTT.

The CDR3 DNA reads as TGTGCCAGCAGTTACGTCGGGAGTCGATACGAGCAGTACTTC. Translated: CASSYVGSRYEQYF. The V gene is TRBV6-5, the J gene TRBJ2-7, with D tentatively TRBD2 (6 bases). This CDR3 spans 14 amino acids. Deletions cut 2 bases from V and 4 bases from J, with 12 bases between. CDR1 MNHEY and CDR2 SVGAGI come from the germline V gene.

V gene TRBV11-2 combines with J gene TRBJ2-3; D is unclear. Germline V CDR1 and CDR2: SGHAT, FQNNGV. The CDR3 totals 11 residues. Trimming shortened V by 2 bases and J by 10 bases, and 7 bases separated the two germline ends. CDR3 region: CASSLPPSQYF. The CDR3 region has the DNA TGTGCCAGCAGCTTACCCCCCTCGCAGTATTTT.

This chain links TRBV19 with TRBJ2-3; TRBD2 aligns across 7 bases. CDR3 length equals 14 residues. From germline, CDR1 is LNHDA and CDR2 SQIVND (reference sequence). V trimming: 3 bases; J trimming: 6 bases; junction bases outside the gene matches: 6. The CDR3 nucleotides read TGTGCCAGTAGTATGGGGCGGGAGCCGGATACGCAGTATTTT. This gives the protein CASSMGREPDTQYF. The full variable domain, rest sourced from reference TRBV19 and TRBJ2-3, is DGGITQSPKYLFRKEGQNVTLSCEQNLNHDAMYWYRQDPGQGLRLIYYSQIVNDFQKGDIAEGYSVSREKKESFPLTVTSAQKNPTAFYLCASSMGREPDTQYFGPGTRLTVL.

The genes are TRBV5-4 and TRBJ2-3; 7 bases match TRBD2. The V segment lost 4 bases and the J segment 13 bases; nucleotides outside the gene matches: 6. This CDR3 contains 11 residues. CDR1 and CDR2 (germline): SGHNT, YYREEE (reference sequence). Here the CDR3 DNA reads TGTGCCAGCAGCCAGGGTCGGGAGGAGTATTTT. Amino acid sequence: CASSQGREEYF.

V and J are TRBV6-5 and TRBJ2-1; the match to TRBD2 covers 14 bases. Germline V gene lookup returns CDR1 MNHEY and CDR2 SVGAGI. Trimming removed 6 bases from V and 9 bases from J; junction bases left unmatched: 7. CDR3 length equals 15 residues. CDR3 nucleotides: TGTGCCAGCAGCCCCCGGACTAGCGGGAGGAGTGAGCAGTTCTTC. Protein sequence: CASSPRTSGRSEQFF.

J is TRBJ1-3 and V is TRBV7-9, with D maybe TRBD1 (5 bases). CDR3 length: 16 amino acids. Germline lookup yields CDR1 SEHNR and CDR2 FQNEAQ (reference sequence). Trimming took off 5 bases at V and 0 bases at J, with 14 bases between the two ends. The CDR3 DNA sequence: TGTGCCAGCAGCGACCCCGACAGTCACTCTGGAAACACCATATATTTT. It specifies CASSDPDSHSGNTIYF.

The table lists this clone with a few counts. The gene calls are TRBV5-4 and TRBJ1-1; D uncertain. The CDR3 covers 14 residues. CDR1 is SGHNT and CDR2 is YYREEE in the germline V gene (reference sequence). V dropped 4 bases and J dropped 2 bases, with 12 bases sitting between them. CDR3 amino acids: CASSREGRNTEAFF. Here the CDR3 DNA reads TGTGCCAGCAGCCGGGAGGGCAGAAACACTGAAGCTTTCTTT.

The V call is TRBV5-6, the J call TRBJ2-7; D unresolved. This CDR3 is built from 12 residues. Germline V gene data show CDR1 as SGHDT and CDR2 as YYEEEE. Deletions cut 0 bases from V and 3 bases from J, with 4 bases between. The CDR3 here is CASSLAVYEQYF. The CDR3 coding sequence is TGTGCCAGCAGCTTGGCCGTCTACGAGCAGTACTTC.

CDR3 sequence reads: CASSLGGGFEAFF. The CDR3 DNA follows: TGTGCCAGCAGCTTAGGTGGAGGTTTTGAAGCTTTCTTT. This chain joins TRBV7-6 and TRBJ1-1; D ambiguous. Trimming pared 1 base from V and 7 bases from J, leaving 10 bases between. The CDR3 is 13 amino acids. The germline V gene encodes CDR1 SGHVS and CDR2 FNYEAQ.

V and J are TRBV19 and TRBJ2-1; possible D gene TRBD2, 6 bases. From germline, CDR1 is LNHDA and CDR2 SQIVND (reference sequence). Trimming pared 4 bases from V and 10 bases from J, leaving 11 bases between. This CDR3 spans 12 amino acids. CDR3 loop: CASSREVSEQFF. The CDR3 DNA sequence: TGTGCCAGTAGTAGGGAGGTTAGCGAGCAGTTCTTC.

The chain is built from TRBV13 and TRBJ2-3; no definite D call. The length of the CDR3 is 14 residues. The germline CDR1 and CDR2 sequences are PRHDT and FYEKMQ (reference sequence). V was pared by 8 bases and J by 0 bases, with 12 bases between. The CDR3: CASCWSSSTDTQYF. CDR3 DNA: TGTGCCAGCTGCTGGAGTTCTAGCACAGATACGCAGTATTTT.

This clone turned up a few times. This rearrangement joins TRBV5-6 to TRBJ1-5; TRBD1 might be the D (6 bases). The CDR3 consists of 16 residues. Looked up from germline, CDR1 is SGHDT and CDR2 is YYEEEE. Trimming removed 0 bases at V and 6 bases at J, with 16 bases between. The CDR3 protein is CASSLAMAGDFQPQHF. CDR3 sequence (DNA): TGTGCCAGCAGCTTGGCCATGGCAGGGGATTTTCAGCCCCAGCATTTT.

The chain combines TRBV7-3 with TRBJ2-1, with a weak D call TRBD2 (6 bases). CDR1 is SGHTA, CDR2 FQGTGA, per germline. Trimming stripped 5 bases from V and 0 bases from J, with 11 bases between. The CDR3 extends over 15 amino acids. The CDR3 protein is CASSVAVNSYNEQFF. The CDR3, as DNA: TGTGCCAGCAGCGTAGCGGTTAACTCCTACAATGAGCAGTTCTTC.

With respect to this clone: This CDR3 is missing its conserved last phenylalanine or tryptophan, likely due to a read error. The limits of the CDR3 on the DNA are not certain, so only TCRdb's listed CDR3 is given. The gene calls are TRBV29-1 and TRBJ1-2; TRBD1, the D gene given by the table, was not confirmed from the DNA. The CDR3 extends over 11 residues, inclusive of both ends. Germline V lookup: CDR1 SQVTM, CDR2 ANQGSEA. This CDR3 is CSVIGQGSLSS.

V and J are TRBV12-5 and TRBJ2-1, with 7 bases fitting TRBD1. Germline CDR1 LGHNT, CDR2 FRNRAP. The junction had 7 bases not matched to a gene; V was cut back by 5 bases and J by 0 bases. This CDR3 contains 16 residues. CDR3 loop: CASGPYRGSSYNEQFF. DNA for the CDR3: TGTGCTAGTGGTCCGTACAGGGGTAGCTCCTACAATGAGCAGTTCTTC.

This sequence joins TRBV27 and TRBJ2-5, with 10 positions matching TRBD2. The germline V gene encodes CDR1 MNHEY and CDR2 SMNVEV (reference sequence). The CDR3 loop spans 16 amino acids. The ends lost 1 base at V and 1 base at J; junction bases unmatched: 3. CDR3 DNA: TGTGCCAGCAGTTTATACGCTAGCGGGGGCCAAGAGACCCAGTACTTC. Its protein product is CASSLYASGGQETQYF.

The J gene is TRBJ2-3, the V gene TRBV13; no reliable D call. This CDR3 comprises 12 residues. V dropped 5 bases and J dropped 7 bases, with 10 bases sitting between them. Germline V gene lookup returns CDR1 PRHDT and CDR2 FYEKMQ (reference sequence). The CDR3 DNA is TGTGCCAGCAGCCCCCCCAGAAATACGCAGTATTTT. It specifies CASSPPRNTQYF. Full variable domain (outside the CDR3, taken from reference TRBV13 and TRBJ2-3): AAGVIQSPRHLIKEKRETATLKCYPIPRHDTVYWYQQGPGQDPQFLISFYEKMQSDKGSIPDRFSAQQFSDYHSELNMSSLELGDSALYFCASSPPRNTQYFGPGTRLTVL.

This sequence joins TRBV6-1 and TRBJ2-7; 13 nucleotides align to TRBD2. Germline V CDR1 and CDR2: MNHNS, SASEGT. V trimming: 8 bases; J trimming: 4 bases; junction bases outside the gene matches: 8. This CDR3 comprises 15 residues. For the CDR3, the DNA is TGTGCCAGCGGTGGACTAGCGGGAGTAGTTTACGAGCAGTACTTC. This encodes CASGGLAGVVYEQYF.

V and J are TRBV5-1 and TRBJ2-1; D unclear. Germline CDR1 and CDR2: SGHRS and YFSETQ. The ends were cut back, 4 bases at V and 3 bases at J, with 17 bases in the middle. This CDR3 comprises 16 residues. The DNA for the CDR3 is TGCGCCAGCAGCCAGCAGTCGGAGTTGGGCTACAATGAGCAGTTCTTC. Translating gives CASSQQSELGYNEQFF.

The chain has TRBV5-1 and TRBJ2-1; a weak D match, TRBD1 (5 bases). The CDR3 totals 15 residues. From germline, CDR1 is SGHRS and CDR2 YFSETQ. Trimming shortened V by 3 bases and J by 0 bases, and 10 bases separated the two germline ends. CDR3 nucleotide sequence: TGCGCCAGCAGCTCACGACAGAGCTCCTACAATGAGCAGTTCTTC. This translates into CASSSRQSSYNEQFF.

This sequence joins TRBV7-9 and TRBJ2-4; D might be TRBD1 (5 bases). Germline V gene sequence: CDR1 SEHNR, CDR2 FQNEAQ (reference sequence). Trimming shortened V by 5 bases and J by 5 bases, and 10 bases separated the two germline ends. This CDR3 has 13 amino acids. This CDR3 is CASSQGRQNIQYF. The CDR3 bases are TGTGCCAGCAGCCAGGGTCGGCAAAACATTCAGTACTTC.

The V gene is TRBV11-2, the J gene TRBJ1-1, with D tentatively TRBD1 (5 bases). The V end lost 2 bases, the J end lost 7 bases, and 17 bases lay between the germline ends. CDR1 is SGHAT, CDR2 FQNNGV, per germline. CDR3 length: 15 residues. The CDR3 loop is CASSLSIRQRNEAFF. In nucleotides, the CDR3 is TGTGCCAGCAGCTTATCTATAAGACAGAGGAATGAAGCTTTCTTT.

CDR3 loop: CASRLRTGGFSYGYTF. CDR3 in DNA: TGTGCCAGCAGGCTCCGGACAGGGGGCTTCAGCTATGGCTACACCTTC. J is TRBJ1-2 and V is TRBV5-6; TRBD1 matches at 11 bases. This CDR3 spans 16 amino acids. V gave up 5 bases and J gave up 4 bases; unmatched junction bases: 10. In germline, CDR1 is SGHDT, CDR2 YYEEEE.

The chain is built from TRBV5-6 and TRBJ2-1; 10 bases map to TRBD2. Germline-derived CDR1 and CDR2 are SGHDT and YYEEEE. V trimming: 4 bases; J trimming: 7 bases; junction bases outside the gene matches: 8. The CDR3 length is 15 residues. CDR3: CASSRTSGQMNEQFF. The CDR3 DNA follows: TGTGCCAGCAGCCGGACTAGCGGACAAATGAATGAGCAGTTCTTC.